A selection of T cell receptor beta chains follows, all from one sample in a study of PD-1 blockade in classical Hodgkin lymphoma. TCRdb's table, derived via immunoSEQ multiplex PCR, lists solely in-frame clones and lacks some. The sample has some 22,000 clones; approximately 74% are singletons. The sequencing used peripheral blood mononuclear cells (PBMCs), collected at baseline. The receptors derive from a human donor with classical Hodgkin lymphoma. Both conserved end residues are part of each CDR3. A D gene is named only where the DNA matches it firmly. Expanded clones get a size class; other rows say once, few or many, or leave the size out.

V: TRBV5-4; D: TRBD1; J: TRBJ1-4; size: .; CDR3: CASSPSFGDRKNEKLFF; DNA: TGTGCCAGCAGCCCGAGTTTCGGGGACAGGAAGAATGAAAAACTGTTTTTT
V: TRBV27; D: .; J: TRBJ1-5; size: .; CDR3: CASSPRGDIRQSWPQHF; DNA: TGTGCCAGCAGCCCCCGGGGAGACATCCGACAATCATGGCCCCAGCATTTT
V: TRBV6-5; D: TRBD1; J: TRBJ1-1; size: medium-sized; CDR3: CASSYYRQGWTEAFF; DNA: TGTGCCAGCAGTTACTATCGACAGGGCTGGACTGAAGCTTTCTTT
V: TRBV6-5; D: TRBD2; J: TRBJ2-7; size: .; CDR3: CASTTSGGVYEQYF; DNA: TGTGCCAGCACCACTAGCGGGGGCGTCTACGAGCAGTACTTC
V: TRBV5-1; D: .; J: TRBJ2-1; size: few; CDR3: CASSLSGLGYNEQFF; DNA: TGCGCCAGCAGCCTGTCGGGACTGGGGTACAATGAGCAGTTCTTC
V: TRBV7-2; D: TRBD2; J: TRBJ2-2; size: .; CDR3: CASSLVGTSGRTTGELFF; DNA: TGTGCCAGCAGCTTAGTGGGGACTAGCGGGAGGACCACCGGGGAGCTGTTTTTT
V: TRBV13; D: .; J: TRBJ2-5; size: .; CDR3: CASSLGHQETQYF; DNA: TGTGCCAGCAGCTTAGGACACCAAGAGACCCAGTACTTC
V: TRBV7-6; D: TRBD2; J: TRBJ2-2; size: .; CDR3: CASSLRTLAGVTPGELFF; DNA: TGTGCCAGCAGCCTCCGAACCCTCGCGGGAGTAACCCCCGGGGAGCTGTTTTTT
V: TRBV27; D: .; J: TRBJ1-2; size: .; CDR3: CASSLNQGNGYTF; DNA: TGTGCCAGCAGTTTAAACCAGGGAAATGGCTACACCTTC
V: TRBV11-2; D: .; J: TRBJ2-7; size: .; CDR3: CASSLWFNREQYF; DNA: TGTGCCAGCAGCTTGTGGTTTAACCGCGAGCAGTACTTC
V: TRBV7-8; D: TRBD1; J: TRBJ1-1; size: few; CDR3: CASSLEGQKNTEAFF; DNA: TGTGCCAGCAGCTTAGAGGGACAGAAGAACACTGAAGCTTTCTTT
V: TRBV5-6; D: .; J: TRBJ2-3; size: .; CDR3: CASSAIIAVTDTQYF; DNA: TGTGCCAGCAGCGCTATCATTGCGGTCACAGATACGCAGTATTTT
V: TRBV28; D: TRBD1; J: TRBJ2-1; size: .; CDR3: CASSLGQDRLTPSSYNEQFF; DNA: TGTGCCAGCAGCCTGGGGCAGGACAGGCTAACCCCCAGCTCCTACAATGAGCAGTTCTTC
V: TRBV10-3; D: .; J: TRBJ2-3; size: .; CDR3: CATLGGLSTDTQYF; DNA: TGTGCCACCTTGGGCGGACTCAGCACAGATACGCAGTATTTT
V: TRBV11-2; D: .; J: TRBJ1-5; size: .; CDR3: CASSKSGVDNQPQHF; DNA: TGTGCCAGCAGCAAATCAGGGGTGGACAATCAGCCCCAGCATTTT
V: TRBV28; D: .; J: TRBJ1-2; size: .; CDR3: CASRNRGGDNYGYTF; DNA: TGTGCCAGCAGGAACCGGGGGGGGGACAACTATGGCTACACCTTC
V: TRBV5-6; D: .; J: TRBJ1-2; size: .; CDR3: CASSLPYRDLNYGYTF; DNA: TGTGCCAGCAGCTTGCCCTATAGAGATCTCAACTATGGCTACACCTTC
V: TRBV7-8; D: TRBD1; J: TRBJ1-4; size: .; CDR3: CASSLLTGERNEKLFF; DNA: TGTGCCAGCAGCCTCCTGACAGGGGAAAGGAATGAAAAACTGTTTTTT
V: TRBV6-1; D: .; J: TRBJ2-7; size: .; CDR3: CASSESTAAYEQYF; DNA: TGTGCCAGCAGTGAATCGACGGCAGCTTACGAGCAGTACTTC
V: TRBV5-1; D: .; J: TRBJ2-7; size: .; CDR3: CASSLDRHYEQYF; DNA: TGCGCCAGCAGCTTGGACAGACACTACGAGCAGTACTTC
V: TRBV11-3; D: TRBD1; J: TRBJ1-1; size: .; CDR3: CASSLERVGQGNTEAFF; DNA: TGTGCCAGCAGCTTAGAAAGGGTGGGACAGGGGAACACTGAAGCTTTCTTT
V: TRBV6-1; D: .; J: TRBJ1-1; size: .; CDR3: CASTPWMATEAFF; DNA: TGTGCCAGCACTCCTTGGATGGCCACTGAAGCTTTCTTT
V: TRBV19; D: .; J: TRBJ1-1; size: medium-sized; CDR3: CASTRTNTEAFF; DNA: TGTGCCAGTACCCGGACGAACACTGAAGCTTTCTTT
V: TRBV29-1; D: TRBD2; J: TRBJ2-7; size: .; CDR3: CSVEGLATDEQYF; DNA: TGCAGCGTTGAGGGACTAGCGACCGACGAGCAGTACTTC
V: TRBV4-1; D: .; J: TRBJ1-4; size: .; CDR3: CASSQHVGSTNEKLFF; DNA: TGCGCCAGCAGCCAACACGTCGGTTCAACTAATGAAAAACTGTTTTTT
V: TRBV16; D: .; J: TRBJ1-5; size: .; CDR3: CASSQSRGGSNQPQHF; DNA: TGTGCCAGCAGCCAATCCAGGGGCGGATCCAATCAGCCCCAGCATTTT